This TCR beta chain was recorded in a study of blood T cell repertoires in COVID-19. Across the study: Acute and convalescent COVID-19 samples came from the United States, Italy and Spain. In each case, the material was cDNA or gDNA derived from T cells, B-cell-depleted T cells, or PBMCs.

Germline V gene data show CDR1 as LNHDA and CDR2 as SQIVND (reference sequence). J was trimmed by 3 bases and V by 7 bases; bases with no gene match: 3. There are 13 residues in the CDR3. In the source study's methods: Using reference gene primer amplification, nucleated cell counts were estimated. TCRdb's table, derived via immunoSEQ multiplex PCR, lists solely in-frame clones and lacks some. V and J calls and clone size follow that table, whereas D and trimming were derived from the DNA. The table includes roughly 310,000 clones, roughly 90% detected once. This receptor was identified in a woman aged 45 to 65 with active or convalescent COVID-19. The specimen sequenced was peripheral blood. The gene calls are TRBV19 and TRBJ1-5; 7 bases line up with TRBD1. CDR3 amino acids: CASKGTVNQPQHF. The CDR3 region has the DNA TGTGCCAGTAAGGGGACAGTCAATCAGCCCCAGCATTTT.